This entry lists 11 T cell receptor beta chains sequenced from one sample in a study of tumor-infiltrating lymphocytes in primary liver carcinoma. Unsorted bulk tissue of roughly 18-31 mg yielded co-extracted RNA and DNA. TCR beta cDNA was prepared out of around 460 ng total RNA by means of a constant-region primer. Slightly modified ARM-PCR served as the procedure for the TCR beta libraries. These libraries came from three rounds of nested multiplex PCR. Both of the initial two PCR rounds ran for nine to eleven cycles and employed TRBV1-TRBV30 forward primers alongside a C-beta reverse primer. TCRdb re-called the multiplex PCR reads through MiXCR, storing one row per CDR3 protein. The repertoire consists of fewer than 150,000 distinct CDR3 sequences, with around two thirds occurring once and the leading ten covering approximately 9.9%. Sequenced sample: liver tumor tissue from sampling region 1. Subset given: tumor region T1, superior pole. The receptors were gathered from a woman aged 60-75 years with primary liver carcinoma and hepatitis B virus infection.

The sample holds one count of this clonotype. The CDR3 does not close with the conserved phenylalanine or tryptophan, likely indicating a read error. V is TRBV6-2 or TRBV6-3 and J is TRBJ1-2; no definite D call. Germline V gives CDR1 MNHEY, CDR2 SVGEGT. The V end lost 4 bases, the J end lost 11 bases, and 20 bases lay between the germline ends. CDR3 length: 14 residues. CDR3 DNA: TGTGCCAGCAGTTCTGGAGGTCAACCTACTGGGTACACCTCC. Its translation: CASSSGGQPTGYTS.

This chain links TRBV5-4 with TRBJ2-3; D is uncertain. The CDR3 is 14 residues long. Germline V lookup: CDR1 SGHNT, CDR2 YYREEE (reference sequence). V gave up 10 bases and J gave up 0 bases, with 15 bases separating them. The DNA for the CDR3 is TGTGCCGGTAGTATCTGGGTTAGCACAGATACGCAGTATTTT. Translation: CAGSIWVSTDTQYF. Combining the CDR3 with reference TRBV5-4 and TRBJ2-3 gives the whole variable domain ETGVTQSPTHLIKTRGQQVTLRCSSQSGHNTVSWYQQALGQGPQFIFQYYREEENGRGNFPPRFSGLQFPNYSSELNVNALELDDSALYLCAGSIWVSTDTQYFGPGTRLTVL.

This clonotype was seen ten or more times. The chain couples TRBV10-1 to TRBJ1-1; 8 positions match TRBD1. The CDR3 has 15 amino acids. J gave up 7 bases and V 0 bases, and 7 bases lay outside the gene matches. CDR1 is WNHNN and CDR2 is SYGVQD in the germline V gene (reference sequence). In DNA form, the CDR3 reads TGCGCCAGCAGTGAGTCGAGAACAGGGGGGGATGAAGCTTTCTTT. Translated, it gives CASSESRTGGDEAFF.

Concerning this clonotype: A read error may account for a junction end that differs from germline. This chain links TRBV29-1 with TRBJ1-2; 8 bases align to TRBD1. The CDR3 consists of 12 residues. The V gene's germline CDR1 is SQVTM and CDR2 ANQGSEA. The CDR3 is CSVGAGGYDYTF. CDR3 nucleotide sequence: TGCAGCGTTGGGGCAGGGGGCTATGACTACACCTTC.

Note on this clonotype: A read error may produce the germline difference seen at one junction end. The CDR3 DNA sequence: TGTGCCGGCAGCTTTACCCCACTGAGGAGCTCATACGATGAGCAGTTCTTC. This translates into CAGSFTPLRSSYDEQFF. The rearrangement links TRBV11-2 to TRBJ2-1; D remains unclear. The CDR3 is made up of 17 amino acids. Looked up from germline, CDR1 is SGHAT and CDR2 is FQNNGV.

The chain recombines TRBV29-1 with TRBJ2-7, with TRBD1 matching 9 bases. V lost 4 bases and J lost 3; bases outside the gene matches: 7. Germline lookup yields CDR1 SQVTM and CDR2 ANQGSEA. This CDR3 is 14 amino acids long. This chain's CDR3 is CSVGRGQGFYEQYF. The CDR3 DNA reads TGCAGCGTTGGAAGGGGACAGGGCTTCTACGAGCAGTACTTC.

In the case of this clonotype: The junction does not match germline at one end; this may be a read error. J is TRBJ2-3 and V is TRBV11-2; D could derive from TRBD1 or TRBD2 (5 bases each). Germline CDR1 and CDR2: SGHAT and FQNNGV. The CDR3 spans 16 residues. CDR3 sequence: CATSLFGGSVTDTQYF. The CDR3 nucleotides are TGTGCCACCAGCTTGTTTGGGGGTTCGGTGACAGATACGCAGTATTTT.

For this clonotype: One base away lies a much larger clone, so this may be a sequencing read error. The CDR3 DNA is TGTGCCAGCAGCCATGGACAGGGGGCTTCCTACGAGCAGTACTTC. Its translation is CASSHGQGASYEQYF. The chain has TRBV6-5 and TRBJ2-7; 11 nucleotides align to TRBD1. The germline CDR1 and CDR2 sequences are MNHEY and SVGAGI. Unmatched junction bases numbered 5, after V lost 6 bases and J lost 1 base. The CDR3 consists of 15 residues.

A remark on this clonotype: A read error is possible here, since a much larger clone lies one base away. V and J are TRBV5-6 and TRBJ2-5; 8 positions agree with TRBD2. The CDR3 contains 14 residues. Per the germline V gene, CDR1 is SGHDT and CDR2 is YYEEEE. This chain's CDR3 is CVSSPLSGEETQYF. The CDR3 bases are TGTGTCAGCAGCCCACTTAGCGGGGAAGAGACCCAGTACTTC.

This clonotype was seen more than once but under ten times. The chain combines TRBV7-9 with TRBJ2-3; 7 nucleotides line up with TRBD2. Germline lookup yields CDR1 SEHNR and CDR2 FQNEAQ (reference sequence). The CDR3 length is 12 residues. V shed 5 bases, J shed 11 bases, and the junction held 7 bases outside the gene matches. The CDR3 reads CASSPPGGGQYF. The CDR3 DNA is TGTGCCAGCAGCCCCCCCGGCGGGGGGCAGTATTTT.

About this clonotype itself: The CDR3 does not close with the conserved phenylalanine or tryptophan, likely indicating a read error. J is TRBJ2-2 and V is TRBV11-2; D gene uncertain. The CDR3 has 13 residues. Germline V gene data show CDR1 as SGHAT and CDR2 as FQNNGV. The V end was cut by 0 bases, the J end by 8 bases, with 7 bases between. Here the CDR3 DNA reads TGTGCCAGCAGCTTAGATAGTATTGGGGAGCTGTTTTTA. This encodes CASSLDSIGELFL.